What follows are 19 T cell receptor beta chains derived from one specimen sequenced in a study of shared clonotypes between healthy human individuals. The table came from immunoSEQ multiplex PCR; TCRdb's copy has only in-frame clones and leaves some out. The sample carries 2 million to 2.5 million clones, just over 90% recorded once. Sequencing was performed on naive CD4+ T cells from PBMCs. Regarding subset: CD45RA+ positively selected. Receptors originate from a man between 18 and 35 years old in good health. Some clones in this sample may be carry-over from other donors' samples.

The chain carries TRBV28 and TRBJ2-7; 9 positions match TRBD1. Unmatched junction bases numbered 10, after V lost 5 bases and J lost 5 bases. The germline gives CDR1 MDHEN, CDR2 SYDVKM. This CDR3 has 15 amino acids. The CDR3 protein is CASSPYSGQGHEQYF. The CDR3 DNA sequence: TGTGCCAGCAGTCCCTACTCGGGACAGGGTCACGAGCAGTACTTC.

This chain joins TRBV5-1 and TRBJ1-1; TRBD1 matches 9 bases. The CDR3 has 16 amino acids. Germline CDR1 and CDR2: SGHRS and YFSETQ. Losses at the gene ends were 2 bases for V and 2 bases for J; bases not matched to a gene: 7. CDR3 nucleotides: TGCGCCAGCAGCTTACCACGGACAGGGGCTAACACTGAAGCTTTCTTT. It codes for CASSLPRTGANTEAFF.

The genes are TRBV5-4 and TRBJ1-4, with a tentative D call TRBD1 (5 bases). CDR1 SGHNT and CDR2 YYREEE come from the germline V gene (reference sequence). The CDR3 is made up of 15 amino acids. The ends were cut back, 4 bases at V and 1 base at J, with 11 bases in the middle. CDR3 in DNA: TGTGCCAGCAGCCCCGGGGGGGTAACTAATGAAAAACTGTTTTTT. The encoded protein is CASSPGGVTNEKLFF.

V gene TRBV5-1 combines with J gene TRBJ2-3, with D perhaps matching TRBD2 (5 bases). Germline CDR1 SGHRS, CDR2 YFSETQ. The CDR3 spans 15 residues. The V and J ends lost 4 bases and 2 bases respectively, with 14 bases between them. The CDR3 bases are TGCGCCAGCAGCGACACGACTATAACCACAGATACGCAGTATTTT. This sequence encodes CASSDTTITTDTQYF.

The chain combines TRBV7-2 with TRBJ2-3, with 7 bases lining up with TRBD2. CDR1 and CDR2 from the germline V gene are SGHTA and FQGNSA. The V and J ends lost 8 bases and 2 bases, in that order; junction bases with no gene match: 7. The CDR3 has 14 amino acids. As DNA, the CDR3 is TGTGCCAGCCGACCGGGACTAAACACAGATACGCAGTATTTT. The encoded protein is CASRPGLNTDTQYF.

This rearrangement joins TRBV6-1 to TRBJ1-5, with D perhaps matching TRBD1 (6 bases). Germline assignment: CDR1 MNHNS and CDR2 SASEGT. Trimming left V 4 bases short and J 5 bases short, with 15 bases between. The length of the CDR3 is 15 residues. CDR3 loop: CASSGLQQGYQPQHF. The CDR3 DNA sequence: TGTGCCAGCAGTGGCCTTCAGCAGGGGTATCAGCCCCAGCATTTT.

V gene TRBV28 combines with J gene TRBJ2-3; D remains unclear. Between the trimmed V and J ends, which lost 6 bases and 0 bases, there was a span of 10 bases. The CDR3 length is 14 residues. The germline gives CDR1 MDHEN, CDR2 SYDVKM. The CDR3 loop is CASSSQASTDTQYF. The CDR3 DNA reads TGTGCCAGCAGCTCCCAGGCTAGCACAGATACGCAGTATTTT.

The chain has TRBV2 and TRBJ1-3; D not certain. The CDR3 is made up of 17 amino acids. The germline CDR1 and CDR2 sequences are SNHLY and FYNNEI. V dropped 1 base and J dropped 2 bases, with 15 bases sitting between them. CDR3 region: CASSEVPQWSTGNTIYF. The CDR3 region has the DNA TGTGCCAGCAGTGAAGTGCCCCAATGGTCGACTGGAAACACCATATATTTT.

This clone has a handful of counts. V and J are TRBV5-4 and TRBJ2-4; 12 positions match TRBD2. The J segment lost 0 bases and the V segment lost 4 bases, leaving 2 bases of the junction unmatched. The germline gives CDR1 SGHNT, CDR2 YYREEE (reference sequence). The CDR3 runs to 16 residues. CDR3 amino acids: CASSPGLAGAKNIQYF. The CDR3 DNA follows: TGTGCCAGCAGCCCGGGACTAGCGGGAGCCAAAAACATTCAGTACTTC.

The V gene is TRBV18, the J gene TRBJ1-1; D gene unclear. V lost 2 bases and J 5 bases, leaving 9 bases between the germline ends. CDR1 is KGHSH, CDR2 LQKENI, per germline. The length of the CDR3 is 13 residues. The CDR3 coding sequence is TGTGCCAGCTCACCAACAACAGCGACTGAAGCTTTCTTT. This translates into CASSPTTATEAFF.

This chain joins TRBV27 and TRBJ1-5, with TRBD1 as a possible D gene (5 bases). With 5 bases removed from V and 5 bases from J, the gap between germline ends came to 16 bases. The CDR3 has 15 amino acids. Germline V gene sequence: CDR1 MNHEY, CDR2 SMNVEV (reference sequence). The CDR3 DNA reads TGTGCCAGCAGTGCTACCCCAGGGATTGATCAGCCCCAGCATTTT. Translated, it gives CASSATPGIDQPQHF.

The chain uses TRBV5-1 and TRBJ2-7, with TRBD1 identical over 8 bases. The length of the CDR3 is 15 residues. The germline V gene encodes CDR1 SGHRS and CDR2 YFSETQ. V lost 4 bases, J lost 4 bases, and 10 bases stayed unmatched. Written as DNA, the CDR3 is TGCGCCAGCAGCCCGGGCGGGACAGGAGCATACGAGCAGTACTTC. Protein: CASSPGGTGAYEQYF.

The chain employs TRBV18 and TRBJ1-1; the D gene is possibly TRBD1 (5 bases). Germline V CDR1 and CDR2: KGHSH, LQKENI. V lost 5 bases and J 3 bases, leaving 13 bases between the germline ends. This CDR3 contains 14 residues. The CDR3 DNA follows: TGTGCCAGCTCAGTACAGGATCTTGACACTGAAGCTTTCTTT. This translates into CASSVQDLDTEAFF.

The rearrangement joins TRBV5-1 to TRBJ2-1; the D is unclear. The germline V gene has CDR1 SGHRS and CDR2 YFSETQ. This CDR3 contains 15 residues. V was cut by 1 base and J by 2 bases, with 10 bases left in between. DNA for the CDR3: TGCGCCAGCAGCTTGTCCGCCAGAGCCTACAATGAGCAGTTCTTC. Its translation is CASSLSARAYNEQFF.

This clone was picked up one time. The J gene is TRBJ2-1, the V gene TRBV11-3; D possibly matches TRBD1 or TRBD2 (5 bases each). Trimming stripped 9 bases from V and 6 bases from J, with 12 bases between. Germline CDR1 reads SGHNT; CDR2 reads YENEEA. The length of the CDR3 is 12 residues. CDR3 DNA sequence: TGTGCCAGTGGGACCCCAGGCAATGAGCAGTTCTTC. It translates to CASGTPGNEQFF.

This chain uses TRBV27 with TRBJ1-5; weak D call: TRBD1 (5 bases). Deletions cut 6 bases from V and 6 bases from J, with 15 bases between. Germline CDR1 and CDR2: MNHEY and SMNVEV (reference sequence). The CDR3 runs 14 residues. In nucleotides, the CDR3 is TGTGCCAGCAGAGTTTATGGGGGTGGTCAGCCCCAGCATTTT. Translating it yields CASRVYGGGQPQHF.

This clone was found a few times. The rearrangement joins TRBV11-2 to TRBJ1-1; 7 positions agree with TRBD1. Unmatched junction bases numbered 5, after V lost 4 bases and J lost 3 bases. Germline V gives CDR1 SGHAT, CDR2 FQNNGV. This CDR3 is built from 14 residues. The CDR3 bases are TGTGCCAGCAGCTCTCTGGGACAGTACACTGAAGCTTTCTTT. It translates to CASSSLGQYTEAFF.

The gene calls are TRBV7-3 and TRBJ2-1; no clear D gene. V lost 0 bases to trimming and J lost 0 bases, with 15 bases between them. CDR3 length: 18 amino acids. Per the germline V gene, CDR1 is SGHTA and CDR2 is FQGTGA. CDR3 amino acids: CASSLTIAGASSYNEQFF. The CDR3, as DNA: TGTGCCAGCAGCTTAACGATAGCAGGCGCGAGCTCCTACAATGAGCAGTTCTTC. Full variable domain (missing parts from reference TRBV7-3 and TRBJ2-1): GAGVSQTPSNKVTEKGKYVELRCDPISGHTALYWYRQSLGQGPEFLIYFQGTGAADDSGLPNDRFFAVRPEGSVSTLKIQRTERGDSAVYLCASSLTIAGASSYNEQFFGPGTRLTVL.

The V call is TRBV11-2, the J call TRBJ1-3; tentatively, D is TRBD1 (5 bases). The CDR3 spans 15 residues. The germline V and J ends were trimmed by 2 bases and 0 bases, with 8 bases remaining between them. Germline values: CDR1 SGHAT, CDR2 FQNNGV. CDR3 sequence: CASSLPGHSGNTIYF. DNA for the CDR3: TGTGCCAGCAGCTTACCAGGGCACTCTGGAAACACCATATATTTT.